This passage covers 29 T cell receptor beta chains from one sample sequenced in a study of identical twins. In TCRdb, the 5' RACE reads were re-called with MiXCR into one record per CDR3 protein. This sample carries 500,000 to 600,000 distinct CDR3 sequences, less than 25% of them seen once, and the ten largest clones take around 0.9%. This sample was shared with a second study, whose subject was T cells expressing NK-cell markers.

Sample: CD4+ T cells sorted from blood. All receptors come from a woman between 18 and 30 years old in good health.

This clonotype was picked up a small number of times. This chain joins TRBV12-3 or TRBV12-4 and TRBJ1-1; D unclear. V dropped 6 bases and J dropped 5 bases, with 16 bases sitting between them. The CDR3 is 14 residues long. CDR3 in DNA: TGTGCCAGCAGCTCCCTTACAGCGACTACTGAAGCTTTCTTT. Protein product: CASSSLTATTEAFF.

CDR3: CASSYRNRGEREKLFF. The DNA of the CDR3 is TGTGCCAGCAGCTACCGAAACAGGGGTGAACGTGAAAAACTGTTTTTT. The genes are TRBV7-2 and TRBJ1-4; 7 positions agree with TRBD1. This CDR3 comprises 16 residues. Germline V gives CDR1 SGHTA, CDR2 FQGNSA. Losses at the gene ends were 4 bases for V and 7 bases for J; bases not matched to a gene: 12.

A word on this clonotype: One junction end disagrees with the germline gene, perhaps due to a read error. This chain links TRBV10-3 with TRBJ2-1; D unclear. The CDR3 loop spans 12 amino acids. Germline V gene lookup returns CDR1 ENHRY and CDR2 SYGVKD. DNA of the CDR3: TGTGCCATCGGTGAGTCGCGGAATGAGCAGTTCTTC. It yields the protein CAIGESRNEQFF.

Only a few counts were recorded for this clonotype. This chain connects TRBV20-1 to TRBJ2-7; D is possibly TRBD1 or TRBD2 (5 bases each). Germline-derived CDR1 and CDR2 are DFQATT and SNEGSKA (reference sequence). This CDR3 region has 13 residues. V was shortened by 5 bases and J by 1 base, with 12 bases between the two germline ends. The CDR3 nucleotides read TGCAGTGCTTTCCAGGGACCTTCCTACGAGCAGTACTTC. Its translation: CSAFQGPSYEQYF.

Only a few counts were recorded for this clonotype. The chain carries TRBV29-1 and TRBJ2-7; 11 nucleotides agree with TRBD1. Per germline, CDR1 SQVTM and CDR2 ANQGSEA. CDR3 length: 14 residues. With 6 bases clipped from V and 5 bases from J, the junction kept 9 bases outside the gene matches. The CDR3 sequence: CSVGPGQGVHEQYF. The CDR3 region has the DNA TGCAGCGTCGGTCCGGGACAGGGGGTCCACGAGCAGTACTTC.

The V and J genes are TRBV29-1 and TRBJ1-1; possible D gene TRBD1, 5 bases. Germline values: CDR1 SQVTM, CDR2 ANQGSEA. The CDR3 sequence is 13 residues long. The V end lost 4 bases, the J end lost 5 bases, and 14 bases lay between the germline ends. CDR3 coding DNA: TGCAGCGTTGTTGGCCGGGGCAGGACTGAAGCTTTCTTT. Its translation is CSVVGRGRTEAFF. Full variable domain (remainder filled in from reference TRBV29-1 and TRBJ1-1): SAVISQKPSRDICQRGTSLTIQCQVDSQVTMMFWYRQQPGQSLTLIATANQGSEATYESGFVIDKFPISRPNLTFSTLTVSNMSPEDSSIYLCSVVGRGRTEAFFGQGTRLTVV.

The chain has TRBV6-5 and TRBJ1-2; a weak D match, TRBD1 (5 bases). The CDR3 consists of 15 residues. Per the germline V gene, CDR1 is MNHEY and CDR2 is SVGAGI. Trimming took 0 bases from V and 8 from J, leaving 16 bases between them. The CDR3 nucleotides are TGTGCCAGCAGTTACTCGACCTGGGGGACTGGCGGCTACACCTTC. Translated: CASSYSTWGTGGYTF.

The gene calls are TRBV6-1 and TRBJ2-7; 7 bases align to TRBD1. V shed 6 bases and J 1 base; nucleotides not matched to a gene: 6. Germline V gene data show CDR1 as MNHNS and CDR2 as SASEGT. The CDR3 spans 14 residues. The DNA of the CDR3 is TGTGCCAGCAGACTGACAGGGAGATCCTACGAGCAGTACTTC. This encodes CASRLTGRSYEQYF.

This clonotype was detected only a few times. The chain has TRBV6-2 or TRBV6-3 and TRBJ2-3; 7 positions agree with TRBD1. The CDR3 has 14 residues. Germline lookup yields CDR1 MNHEY and CDR2 SVGEGT. The V gene end was trimmed by 6 bases and the J gene end by 2 bases; junction bases not matched to a gene: 5. The CDR3 region has the DNA TGTGCCAGCAGAAGGCAGGGGGACACAGATACGCAGTATTTT. Encoded protein: CASRRQGDTDTQYF.

There are many counts of this clonotype. As DNA, the CDR3 is TGCGCCAGCAGCCGAGACAGGGAGGCCATCTACACCTTC. It translates to CASSRDREAIYTF. J is TRBJ1-2 and V is TRBV4-3, with 7 positions matching TRBD1. The V segment lost 4 bases and the J segment 10 bases; nucleotides outside the gene matches: 9. From germline, CDR1 is LGHNA and CDR2 YSLEER. CDR3 length equals 13 residues.

The J gene is TRBJ2-7, the V gene TRBV12-3 or TRBV12-4; D not resolved. Trimming took 2 bases from V and 2 from J, leaving 13 bases between them. The CDR3 extends over 15 amino acids. The CDR3 reads CASSLSRRLPYEQYF. The CDR3 coding sequence is TGTGCCAGCAGTTTAAGTCGGAGACTGCCCTACGAGCAGTACTTC.

This clonotype was seen a handful of times. V usage is TRBV20-1 and J usage is TRBJ2-7; D not certain. This CDR3 comprises 13 residues. Per the germline V gene, CDR1 is DFQATT and CDR2 is SNEGSKA (reference sequence). V was clipped by 0 bases and J by 8 bases, with 14 bases between them. CDR3 residues: CSARDLGAAQQYF. As DNA, the CDR3 is TGCAGTGCTAGAGATCTCGGCGCGGCACAGCAGTACTTC.

V gene TRBV6-5 combines with J gene TRBJ1-5, with D perhaps matching TRBD1 (5 bases). V gave up 4 bases and J gave up 3 bases, with 10 bases separating them. The CDR3 has 14 amino acids. In germline, CDR1 is MNHEY, CDR2 SVGAGI. The CDR3: CASSLGTANQPQHF. CDR3 coding DNA: TGTGCCAGCAGTTTGGGGACGGCCAATCAGCCCCAGCATTTT.

The rearrangement joins TRBV19 to TRBJ2-1, with 10 bases identical to TRBD2. CDR1 LNHDA and CDR2 SQIVND come from the germline V gene (reference sequence). The V gene end was trimmed by 7 bases and the J gene end by 5 bases; junction bases not matched to a gene: 5. The CDR3 spans 14 residues. CDR3 loop: CASTTSGINNEQFF. CDR3 in DNA: TGTGCCAGTACTACTAGCGGGATTAACAATGAGCAGTTCTTC.

This clonotype was seen more than once but under ten times. The CDR3 loop is CASSYSRASEQYF. In DNA, the CDR3 is TGTGCCAGCAGTTACTCGAGAGCAAGCGAGCAGTACTTC. The chain has TRBV6-5 and TRBJ2-7; D remains unclear. CDR3 length equals 13 residues. Trimming shortened V by 0 bases and J by 6 bases, and 9 bases separated the two germline ends. CDR1 and CDR2 (germline): MNHEY, SVGAGI.

This clonotype was observed at least ten times. The chain links TRBV29-1 to TRBJ1-2; D may be TRBD1 (6 bases). Germline V gene sequence: CDR1 SQVTM, CDR2 ANQGSEA. The CDR3 extends over 15 amino acids. Trimming shortened V by 8 bases and J by 0 bases, and 19 bases separated the two germline ends. CDR3 sequence (DNA): TGCAGCTGCCGGCAGGGGCACTCTCCTAACTATGGCTACACCTTC. Protein: CSCRQGHSPNYGYTF.

This sequence joins TRBV25-1 and TRBJ1-1; D unresolved. The ends were cut back, 7 bases at V and 9 bases at J, with 15 bases in the middle. Germline CDR1 is MGHDK and CDR2 is SYGVNS. The CDR3 is made up of 12 amino acids. CDR3 sequence: CASIAGSLKAFF. The CDR3 bases are TGTGCCAGCATCGCCGGGTCCCTCAAAGCTTTCTTT.

This clonotype was seen a handful of times. This rearrangement joins TRBV20-1 to TRBJ2-3; tentative D call: TRBD1 (6 bases). V was clipped by 8 bases and J by 2 bases, with 8 bases between them. The CDR3 covers 11 residues. In germline, CDR1 is DFQATT, CDR2 SNEGSKA (reference sequence). In DNA form, the CDR3 reads TGCAGTACAGGGATCACAGATACGCAGTATTTT. Translation: CSTGITDTQYF.

This clonotype was seen a few times. The rearrangement links TRBV20-1 to TRBJ2-1; TRBD2 is a possible D gene (6 bases). There are 14 residues in the CDR3. Germline V gives CDR1 DFQATT, CDR2 SNEGSKA (reference sequence). V lost 6 bases and J 0 bases, leaving 12 bases between the germline ends. In nucleotides, the CDR3 is TGCAGTGCCATGGGACTGAACTCCTACAATGAGCAGTTCTTC. This codes for CSAMGLNSYNEQFF.

This clonotype was counted a few times. The chain's CDR3 is CSARVGGENEQYF. The CDR3, as DNA: TGCAGTGCTAGAGTGGGTGGCGAGAACGAGCAGTACTTC. The chain links TRBV20-1 to TRBJ2-7; D not certain. The CDR3 is 13 amino acids. From germline, CDR1 is DFQATT and CDR2 SNEGSKA (reference sequence). V lost 1 base to trimming and J lost 5 bases, with 12 bases between them.

This chain joins TRBV24-1 and TRBJ2-2; D is possibly TRBD1 or TRBD2 (5 bases each). Trimming removed 2 bases at V and 3 bases at J, with 15 bases between. Germline V gives CDR1 KGHDR, CDR2 SFDVKD. This CDR3 has 17 amino acids. The CDR3 here is CATSDSTGTIDTGELFF. In DNA, the CDR3 is TGTGCCACCAGTGATTCGACCGGGACGATCGACACCGGGGAGCTGTTTTTT.

The V gene is TRBV5-1, the J gene TRBJ2-5, with 7 positions matching TRBD2. The CDR3 has 15 amino acids. Losses at the gene ends were 4 bases for V and 5 bases for J; bases not matched to a gene: 11. From germline, CDR1 is SGHRS and CDR2 YFSETQ. This CDR3 reads CASSRAGLRMETQYF. CDR3 DNA sequence: TGCGCCAGCAGCAGAGCGGGACTCCGGATGGAGACCCAGTACTTC.

The table lists this clonotype with a few counts. The rearrangement joins TRBV10-1 to TRBJ2-1; TRBD2 agrees at 7 bases. The germline V gene has CDR1 WNHNN and CDR2 SYGVQD (reference sequence). The CDR3 spans 14 residues. V was pared by 3 bases and J by 9 bases, with 8 bases of the junction left unmatched. CDR3: CASSDTGGPSEQFF. DNA of the CDR3: TGCGCCAGCAGTGACACGGGAGGACCGAGTGAGCAGTTCTTC.

This clonotype was seen more than once but under ten times. The chain's CDR3 is CASSPLPGLNTEAFF. The CDR3 DNA sequence: TGTGCCAGCAGCCCGCTCCCGGGACTGAACACTGAAGCTTTCTTT. J is TRBJ1-1 and V is TRBV7-3; weak D call: TRBD1 (5 bases). Germline lookup yields CDR1 SGHTA and CDR2 FQGTGA. V lost 5 bases and J lost 0, with 13 bases in between. The CDR3 has 15 residues.

This clonotype was observed a few times. The chain combines TRBV9 with TRBJ2-3, with a weak D call TRBD2 (6 bases). Between the trimmed V and J ends, which lost 1 base and 8 bases, there was a span of 11 bases. Germline V gene sequence: CDR1 SGDLS, CDR2 YYNGEE. The length of the CDR3 is 13 residues. CDR3 sequence reads: CASSVYSEGTQYF. CDR3 coding DNA: TGTGCCAGCAGCGTATACTCGGAGGGTACGCAGTATTTT.

This chain links TRBV7-2 with TRBJ2-1; TRBD1 matches at 7 bases. Trimming removed 6 bases from V and 9 bases from J; junction bases left unmatched: 5. Looked up from germline, CDR1 is SGHTA and CDR2 is FQGNSA. This CDR3 spans 12 amino acids. Written as DNA, the CDR3 is TGTGCCAGCAGGGAAGGGGGCTCTGAGCAGTTCTTC. This encodes CASREGGSEQFF.

This clonotype showed up just a few times. The chain carries TRBV7-3 and TRBJ1-2; D may be TRBD1 (6 bases). V was pared by 5 bases and J by 6 bases, with 16 bases between. Per the germline V gene, CDR1 is SGHTA and CDR2 is FQGTGA. This CDR3 is built from 14 residues. CDR3 nucleotide sequence: TGTGCCAGCAGCGACTACCAGGGGAGAAATGGCTACACCTTC. It specifies CASSDYQGRNGYTF.

The chain links TRBV6-1 to TRBJ2-1; possibly TRBD1 or TRBD2 for D (6 bases each). Per germline, CDR1 MNHNS and CDR2 SASEGT. Trimming removed 8 bases at V and 6 bases at J, with 26 bases between. This CDR3 is built from 17 residues. The CDR3 here is CASRKGEQRAAGNEQFF. CDR3 sequence (DNA): TGTGCCAGCCGAAAGGGGGAGCAGCGGGCAGCGGGCAATGAGCAGTTCTTC.

The chain uses TRBV20-1 and TRBJ2-5, with 10 positions matching TRBD1. The V gene's germline CDR1 is DFQATT and CDR2 SNEGSKA (reference sequence). This CDR3 has 14 residues. V shed 3 bases, J shed 3 bases, and the junction held 4 bases outside the gene matches. This CDR3 is CSARKGQGEETQYF. The CDR3 DNA sequence: TGCAGTGCTAGGAAAGGACAGGGGGAAGAGACCCAGTACTTC.